These 25 T cell receptor beta chains were sequenced from one sample in a study of shared clonotypes between healthy human individuals. Here immunoSEQ multiplex PCR was the method, and the copy in TCRdb shows in-frame clones only, minus some. The data hold about 520,000 clones, with around 95% observed a single time. Material: naive CD4+ T cells sorted from blood. Subset defined: CD45RA+ positively selected. The receptors stem from a woman in her twenties or thirties in good health.

This clone appeared a single time. This rearrangement joins TRBV18 to TRBJ1-3, with unresolved D. V was pared by 4 bases and J by 0 bases, with 4 bases between. The CDR3 is 13 residues long. Looked up from germline, CDR1 is KGHSH and CDR2 is LQKENI. The CDR3 nucleotides are TGTGCCAGCTCACTGAGCTCTGGAAACACCATATATTTT. This codes for CASSLSSGNTIYF.

The chain has TRBV2 and TRBJ1-3; TRBD1 agrees at 7 bases. CDR1 and CDR2 from the germline V gene are SNHLY and FYNNEI. With 6 bases clipped from V and 2 bases from J, the junction kept 7 bases outside the gene matches. The CDR3 covers 15 residues. The CDR3 loop reads CASRTDRVAGNTIYF. The CDR3 nucleotides read TGTGCCAGCAGAACCGACAGGGTAGCTGGAAACACCATATATTTT.

The chain combines TRBV30 with TRBJ1-3; D perhaps matches TRBD1 (6 bases). Trimming cost V 2 bases and J 10 bases, with 9 bases left between them. CDR3 size: 11 residues. The germline CDR1 and CDR2 sequences are GTSNPN and SVGIG (reference sequence). CDR3: CAWSSGATIYF. The CDR3, as DNA: TGTGCCTGGAGTTCGGGGGCTACCATATATTTT.

The chain is built from TRBV28 and TRBJ2-1, with 9 bases identical to TRBD1. Germline lookup yields CDR1 MDHEN and CDR2 SYDVKM. V was clipped by 6 bases and J by 4 bases; unmatched bases: 10. The CDR3 covers 16 residues. CDR3 loop: CASSPPGQGRYNEQFF. The CDR3 nucleotides are TGTGCCAGCAGCCCTCCGGGACAGGGTCGGTACAATGAGCAGTTCTTC.

The J gene is TRBJ2-2, the V gene TRBV11-2, with D hard to call. The germline V gene has CDR1 SGHAT and CDR2 FQNNGV. CDR3 length equals 14 residues. V lost 2 bases and J 1 base, leaving 5 bases between the germline ends. This CDR3 is CASSLRLNTGELFF. DNA for the CDR3: TGTGCCAGCAGCTTACGCCTGAACACCGGGGAGCTGTTTTTT.

V and J are TRBV18 and TRBJ2-1, with D unresolved. The CDR3 runs 13 residues. Germline CDR1 is KGHSH and CDR2 is LQKENI. Trimming took 8 bases from V and 7 from J, leaving 15 bases between them. CDR3 protein: CASTRSRWNEQFF. CDR3 bases: TGTGCCAGCACGCGGAGTAGGTGGAATGAGCAGTTCTTC.

The V and J genes are TRBV2 and TRBJ2-3; possible D gene TRBD2, 5 bases. V was cut by 5 bases and J by 0 bases, with 15 bases left in between. This CDR3 spans 16 amino acids. Germline V CDR1 and CDR2: SNHLY, FYNNEI. The CDR3 DNA sequence: TGTGCCAGCAGTCCCACGAGCGGCCCTAGCACAGATACGCAGTATTTT. As protein: CASSPTSGPSTDTQYF.

The chain carries TRBV4-1 and TRBJ2-7, with 9 bases lining up with TRBD2. Germline CDR1 reads MGHRA; CDR2 reads YSYEKL. V trimming: 0 bases; J trimming: 0 bases; junction bases outside the gene matches: 3. The CDR3 is 16 residues long. CDR3 DNA: TGCGCCAGCAGCCAAGACTGGACTAGCGACTCCTACGAGCAGTACTTC. Amino acid sequence: CASSQDWTSDSYEQYF.

The sample holds a few counts of this clone. The chain joins TRBV18 to TRBJ1-1; maybe TRBD1 (5 bases). The CDR3 extends over 13 amino acids. V was clipped by 9 bases and J by 3 bases, with 14 bases between them. Germline values: CDR1 KGHSH, CDR2 LQKENI. CDR3 DNA sequence: TGTGCCAGTCGAGGGGTTATCGACACTGAAGCTTTCTTT. It yields the protein CASRGVIDTEAFF. The full variable domain, completed using reference TRBV18 and TRBJ1-1, is NAGVMQNPRHLVRRRGQEARLRCSPMKGHSHVYWYRQLPEEGLKFMVYLQKENIIDESGMPKERFSAEFPKEGPSILRIQQVVRGDSAAYFCASRGVIDTEAFFGQGTRLTVV.

The genes are TRBV4-1 and TRBJ2-7, with TRBD2 matching over 8 bases. Per germline, CDR1 MGHRA and CDR2 YSYEKL. This CDR3 region has 17 residues. The trim removed 1 base at V and 0 bases at J, leaving 8 bases unmatched. The CDR3 loop reads CASSQADFGLASYEQYF. CDR3 nucleotides: TGCGCCAGCAGCCAAGCAGATTTCGGACTAGCCTCCTACGAGCAGTACTTC.

The CDR3 DNA reads TGTGCCAGTAACAAGCCCCAGCATTTT. Protein: CASNKPQHF. V gene TRBV19 combines with J gene TRBJ1-5; the D is unclear. The CDR3 has 9 residues. Germline assignment: CDR1 LNHDA and CDR2 SQIVND (reference sequence). V lost 7 bases and J 8 bases, leaving 3 bases between the germline ends.

The gene calls are TRBV2 and TRBJ2-7, with D possibly TRBD2 on 5 matching bases. This CDR3 has 13 residues. Germline assignment: CDR1 SNHLY and CDR2 FYNNEI. Trimming took off 7 bases at V and 6 bases at J, with 16 bases between the two ends. As DNA, the CDR3 is TGTGCCAGCACCAGAGGGTACCCGTCCGAGCAGTACTTC. Translated: CASTRGYPSEQYF.

The gene calls are TRBV6-5 and TRBJ1-5; D is possibly TRBD1 (6 bases). Trimming took off 0 bases at V and 3 bases at J, with 9 bases between the two ends. This CDR3 spans 15 amino acids. Germline lookup yields CDR1 MNHEY and CDR2 SVGAGI. In nucleotides, the CDR3 is TGTGCCAGCAGTTACTCCCGGGACAACAATCAGCCCCAGCATTTT. This sequence encodes CASSYSRDNNQPQHF.

This chain connects TRBV6-5 to TRBJ2-1, with TRBD2 as a possible D gene (6 bases). Trimming cost V 2 bases and J 9 bases, with 11 bases left between them. This CDR3 has 13 residues. CDR1 and CDR2 from the germline V gene are MNHEY and SVGAGI. CDR3 in amino acids: CASSYPVGGEQFF. CDR3 in DNA: TGTGCCAGCAGTTACCCGGTGGGGGGTGAGCAGTTCTTC.

The chain links TRBV4-1 to TRBJ2-7, with 9 nucleotides matching TRBD2. The CDR3 is 17 amino acids. Per the germline V gene, CDR1 is MGHRA and CDR2 is YSYEKL. With V trimmed by 2 bases and J by 2 bases, 10 bases remained unmatched. The CDR3, as DNA: TGCGCCAGCAGCCAACTATTTATACCTAGCGGGACCTACGAGCAGTACTTC. It encodes CASSQLFIPSGTYEQYF.

CDR3 loop: CASSPPSLGPSYEQYF. CDR3 nucleotides: TGTGCCAGCTCACCACCGAGCCTGGGTCCGAGCTACGAGCAGTACTTC. The chain carries TRBV18 and TRBJ2-7; D ambiguous. The CDR3 is made up of 16 amino acids. Per the germline V gene, CDR1 is KGHSH and CDR2 is LQKENI. V dropped 0 bases and J dropped 3 bases, with 15 bases sitting between them. Full variable domain (missing parts from reference TRBV18 and TRBJ2-7): NAGVMQNPRHLVRRRGQEARLRCSPMKGHSHVYWYRQLPEEGLKFMVYLQKENIIDESGMPKERFSAEFPKEGPSILRIQQVVRGDSAAYFCASSPPSLGPSYEQYFGPGTRLTVT.

The chain recombines TRBV7-2 with TRBJ2-7; no reliable D call. The CDR3 consists of 14 residues. From germline, CDR1 is SGHTA and CDR2 FQGNSA. With 7 bases removed from V and 6 bases from J, the gap between germline ends came to 19 bases. The CDR3 region has the DNA TGTGCCAGCAACGACCGTACGTTAGGTTCCGAGCAGTACTTC. Its protein is CASNDRTLGSEQYF.

This clone was counted a single time. V and J are TRBV10-1 and TRBJ2-5, with 9 positions matching TRBD2. The V gene end was trimmed by 4 bases and the J gene end by 5 bases; junction bases not matched to a gene: 5. Germline loops: CDR1 WNHNN, CDR2 SYGVQD (reference sequence). The CDR3 has 14 amino acids. The DNA of the CDR3 is TGCGCCAGCAGTGCTAGCGGGGCCGGGGAGACCCAGTACTTC. It encodes CASSASGAGETQYF.

The table lists this clone with a few counts. The chain uses TRBV19 and TRBJ2-7; D is possibly TRBD1 (5 bases). V lost 7 bases to trimming and J lost 4 bases, with 8 bases between them. The CDR3 has 11 residues. Germline V CDR1 and CDR2: LNHDA, SQIVND (reference sequence). The CDR3 DNA sequence: TGTGCCAGTAAGGGGCGATACGAGCAGTACTTC. It specifies CASKGRYEQYF.

This chain links TRBV5-4 with TRBJ2-7; D is possibly TRBD1 or TRBD2 (5 bases each). Trimming removed 2 bases at V and 6 bases at J, with 15 bases between. From germline, CDR1 is SGHNT and CDR2 YYREEE (reference sequence). This CDR3 is 14 amino acids long. The CDR3 loop is CASSFPGRESEQYF. In nucleotides, the CDR3 is TGTGCCAGCAGCTTTCCGGGCAGGGAGTCCGAGCAGTACTTC.

The chain combines TRBV28 with TRBJ1-3, with a weak D call TRBD1 (6 bases). The CDR3 is 15 residues long. V was shortened by 6 bases and J by 4 bases, with 16 bases between the two germline ends. CDR1 and CDR2 (germline): MDHEN, SYDVKM. The CDR3 DNA is TGTGCCAGCAGCTTAGGGCAGGGGTTCGGAAACACCATATATTTT. It encodes CASSLGQGFGNTIYF.

This clone showed up just once. The rearrangement uses TRBV5-4 and TRBJ2-1; TRBD2 agrees at 9 bases. Losses at the gene ends were 4 bases for V and 2 bases for J; bases not matched to a gene: 13. Looked up from germline, CDR1 is SGHNT and CDR2 is YYREEE (reference sequence). This CDR3 spans 18 amino acids. DNA of the CDR3: TGTGCCAGCAGCCCTATTAGCGGGAGCGCAACCACCTACAATGAGCAGTTCTTC. Translating gives CASSPISGSATTYNEQFF. The full variable domain, rest sourced from reference TRBV5-4 and TRBJ2-1, is ETGVTQSPTHLIKTRGQQVTLRCSSQSGHNTVSWYQQALGQGPQFIFQYYREEENGRGNFPPRFSGLQFPNYSSELNVNALELDDSALYLCASSPISGSATTYNEQFFGPGTRLTVL.

The chain employs TRBV18 and TRBJ1-1, with D possibly TRBD1 on 5 matching bases. From germline, CDR1 is KGHSH and CDR2 LQKENI. This CDR3 has 13 amino acids. Between the trimmed V and J ends, which lost 3 bases and 7 bases, there was a span of 12 bases. The CDR3 bases are TGTGCCAGCTCACCCGACTCGGGGGTTGAAGCTTTCTTT. Its translation: CASSPDSGVEAFF.

The rearrangement links TRBV18 to TRBJ1-1; 11 nucleotides align to TRBD1. The J segment lost 2 bases and the V segment lost 3 bases, leaving 2 bases of the junction unmatched. Germline V gives CDR1 KGHSH, CDR2 LQKENI. The CDR3 consists of 15 residues. The CDR3 DNA is TGTGCCAGCTCACCCGGGACAGGGGGAAACACTGAAGCTTTCTTT. This codes for CASSPGTGGNTEAFF.

To note about this clone: Within the sample, other DNA sequences also encode this same CDR3. The chain has TRBV6-5 and TRBJ2-7; 10 bases line up with TRBD2. Germline trimming cut 6 bases from V and 1 base from J; bases unmatched to any gene: 3. The CDR3 length is 14 residues. Germline V gene lookup returns CDR1 MNHEY and CDR2 SVGAGI. The CDR3 sequence is CASRRTSGSYEQYF. The CDR3 bases are TGTGCCAGCAGACGGACTAGCGGATCCTACGAGCAGTACTTC.